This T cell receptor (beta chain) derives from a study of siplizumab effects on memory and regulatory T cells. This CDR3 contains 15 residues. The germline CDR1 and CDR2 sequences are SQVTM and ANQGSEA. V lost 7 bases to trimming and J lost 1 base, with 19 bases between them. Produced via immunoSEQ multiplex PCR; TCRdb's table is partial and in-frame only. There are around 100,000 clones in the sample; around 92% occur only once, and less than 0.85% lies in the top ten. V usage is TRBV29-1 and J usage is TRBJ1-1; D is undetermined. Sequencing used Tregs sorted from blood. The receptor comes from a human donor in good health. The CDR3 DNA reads TGCAGCGGAAGGAGAGCAACAGAGGCGAACACTGAAGCTTTCTTT. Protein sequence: CSGRRATEANTEAFF.